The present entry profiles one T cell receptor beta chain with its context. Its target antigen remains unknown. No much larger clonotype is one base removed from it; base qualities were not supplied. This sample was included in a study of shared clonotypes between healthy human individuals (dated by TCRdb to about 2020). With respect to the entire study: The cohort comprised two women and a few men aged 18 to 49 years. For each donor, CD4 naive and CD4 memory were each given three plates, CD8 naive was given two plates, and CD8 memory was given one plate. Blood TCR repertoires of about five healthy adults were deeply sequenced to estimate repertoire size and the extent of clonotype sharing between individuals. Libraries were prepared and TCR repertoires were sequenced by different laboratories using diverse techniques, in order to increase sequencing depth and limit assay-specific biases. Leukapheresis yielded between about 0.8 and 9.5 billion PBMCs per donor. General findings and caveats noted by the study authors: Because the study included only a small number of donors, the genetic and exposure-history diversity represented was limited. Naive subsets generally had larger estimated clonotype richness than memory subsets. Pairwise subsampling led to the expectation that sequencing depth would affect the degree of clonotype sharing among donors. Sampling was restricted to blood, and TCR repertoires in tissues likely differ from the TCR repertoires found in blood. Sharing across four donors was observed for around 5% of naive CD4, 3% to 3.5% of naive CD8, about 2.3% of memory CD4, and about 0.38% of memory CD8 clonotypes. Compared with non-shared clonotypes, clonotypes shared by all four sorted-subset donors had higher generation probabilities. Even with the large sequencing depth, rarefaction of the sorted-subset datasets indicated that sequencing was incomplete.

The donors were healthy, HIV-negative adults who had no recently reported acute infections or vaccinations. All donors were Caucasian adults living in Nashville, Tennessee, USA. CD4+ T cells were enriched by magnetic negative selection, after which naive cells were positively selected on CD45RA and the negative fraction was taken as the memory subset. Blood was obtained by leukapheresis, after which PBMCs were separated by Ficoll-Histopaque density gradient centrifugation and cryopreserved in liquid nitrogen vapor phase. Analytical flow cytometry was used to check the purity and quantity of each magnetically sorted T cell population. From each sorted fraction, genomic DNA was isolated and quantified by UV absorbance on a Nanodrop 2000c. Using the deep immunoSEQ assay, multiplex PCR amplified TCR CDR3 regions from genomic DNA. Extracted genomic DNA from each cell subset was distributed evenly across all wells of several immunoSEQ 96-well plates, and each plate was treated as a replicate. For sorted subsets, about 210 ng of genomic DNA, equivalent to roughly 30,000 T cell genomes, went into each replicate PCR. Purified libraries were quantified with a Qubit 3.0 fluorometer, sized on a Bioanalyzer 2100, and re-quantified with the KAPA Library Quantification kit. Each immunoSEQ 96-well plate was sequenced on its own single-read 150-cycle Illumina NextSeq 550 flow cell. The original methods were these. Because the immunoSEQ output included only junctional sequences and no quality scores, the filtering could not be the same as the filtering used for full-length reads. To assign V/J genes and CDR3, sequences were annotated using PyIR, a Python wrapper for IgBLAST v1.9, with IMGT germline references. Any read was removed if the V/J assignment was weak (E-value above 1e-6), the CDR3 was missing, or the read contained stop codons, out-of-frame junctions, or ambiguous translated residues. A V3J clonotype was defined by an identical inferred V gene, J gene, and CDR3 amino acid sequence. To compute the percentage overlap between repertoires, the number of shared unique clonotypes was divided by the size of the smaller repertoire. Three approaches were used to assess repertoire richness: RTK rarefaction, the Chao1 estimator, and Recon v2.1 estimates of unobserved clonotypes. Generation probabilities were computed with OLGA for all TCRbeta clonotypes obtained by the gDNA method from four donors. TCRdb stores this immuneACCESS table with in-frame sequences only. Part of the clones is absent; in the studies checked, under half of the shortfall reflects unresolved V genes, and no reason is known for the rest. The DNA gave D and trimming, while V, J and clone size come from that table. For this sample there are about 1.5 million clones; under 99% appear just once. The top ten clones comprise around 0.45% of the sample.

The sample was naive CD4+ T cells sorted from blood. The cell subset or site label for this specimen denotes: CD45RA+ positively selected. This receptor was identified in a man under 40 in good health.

The CDR3 region has the sequence CASSPDRRTYEQYF. The DNA sequence is given as TGTGCCAGCAGCCCGGACAGGCGCACCTACGAGCAGTACTTC. The receptor chain draws on TRBV5-4 and TRBJ2-7; 7 junctional bases match TRBD1. V is pruned by 4 bases and J by 2 bases, leaving 6 bases of the junction without a gene match. In the germline V gene (reference sequence), CDR1 corresponds to SGHNT and CDR2 to YYREEE. The CDR3, from cysteine to phenylalanine, totals 14 residues. Solely the CDR3 DNA is kept, with 42 bases framed from the first base.